This note documents a single T cell receptor (beta chain) sequence. The data are from a study of blood T cell repertoires in COVID-19. Germline V CDR1 and CDR2: SNHLY, FYNNEI. The CDR3 totals 15 residues. V lost 5 bases and J lost 2, with 13 bases in between. Libraries were prepared by immunoSEQ multiplex PCR; TCRdb keeps only in-frame clonotypes and omits some of them. The profile shows 200,000 to 250,000 clones, over 75% of them singletons. J is TRBJ2-1 and V is TRBV2; a possible D gene is TRBD2 (5 bases). The TCR originated in a woman aged 25 to 45 who had been exposed to COVID-19. The sample comprised PBMCs or T cells enriched from blood (not recorded which). As DNA, the CDR3 is TGTGCCAGCAGTCCAACTAGGGCTGCCTACAATGAGCAGTTCTTC. It translates to CASSPTRAAYNEQFF.